This TCR beta chain is drawn from a study of blood T cell repertoires in COVID-19. The assay was immunoSEQ multiplex PCR, and TCRdb's table has in-frame clones only and misses some. The sample has about 220,000 clones; 83% are singletons. Germline CDR1 reads MGHRA; CDR2 reads YSYEKL. The ends were cut back, 2 bases at V and 6 bases at J, with 14 bases in the middle. This CDR3 is 14 amino acids long. The sequenced material came from peripheral blood. The rearrangement uses TRBV4-1 and TRBJ2-7; maybe TRBD2 (6 bases). The receptor was isolated from a woman in her 40s with active or convalescent COVID-19. CDR3 residues: CASSQIGSTAEQYF. The CDR3 region has the DNA TGCGCCAGCAGCCAAATCGGGAGTACCGCCGAGCAGTACTTC.